This TCR beta chain was profiled in a study of identical twins. This clonotype appeared a few times. This CDR3 contains 16 residues. V was cut by 6 bases and J by 7 bases, with 21 bases left in between. TCRdb recomputed calls from the 5' RACE reads with MiXCR, one row per CDR3 protein. The sample yields 450,000 to 600,000 distinct CDR3 sequences, about 20% seen once. These data also formed part of another study, on yellow fever vaccine responses in identical twins.

Sequencing used CD4+ T cells sorted from blood. The receptor was derived from a woman between 18 and 29 years old in good health. This chain connects TRBV12-3 or TRBV12-4 to TRBJ1-4; D unresolved. CDR3 in DNA: TGTGCCAGCAGAGCCGATGGTGCTGGAGTGGGTGAAAAACTGTTTTTT. Its protein product is CASRADGAGVGEKLFF.